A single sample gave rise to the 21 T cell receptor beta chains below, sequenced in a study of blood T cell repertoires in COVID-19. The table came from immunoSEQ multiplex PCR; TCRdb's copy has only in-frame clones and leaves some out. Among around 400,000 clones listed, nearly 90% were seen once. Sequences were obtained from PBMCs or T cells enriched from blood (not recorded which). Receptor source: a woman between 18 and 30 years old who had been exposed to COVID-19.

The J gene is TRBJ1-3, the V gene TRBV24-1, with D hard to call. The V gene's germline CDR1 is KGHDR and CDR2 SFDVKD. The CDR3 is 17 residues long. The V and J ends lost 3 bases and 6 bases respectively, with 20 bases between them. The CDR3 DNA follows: TGTGCCACCAGTGATCCCTGGGCCACGGTGGTTGAAAACACCATATATTTT. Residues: CATSDPWATVVENTIYF.

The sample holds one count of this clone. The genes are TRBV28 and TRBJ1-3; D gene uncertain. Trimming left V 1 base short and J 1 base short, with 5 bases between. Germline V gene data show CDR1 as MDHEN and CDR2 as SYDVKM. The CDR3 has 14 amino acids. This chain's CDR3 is CASSLFPSGNTIYF. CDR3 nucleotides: TGTGCCAGCAGTTTATTCCCATCTGGAAACACCATATATTTT.

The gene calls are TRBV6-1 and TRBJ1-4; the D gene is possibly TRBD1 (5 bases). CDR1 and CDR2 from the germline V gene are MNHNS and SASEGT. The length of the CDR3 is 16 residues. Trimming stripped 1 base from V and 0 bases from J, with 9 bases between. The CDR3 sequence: CASSEDRLATNEKLFF. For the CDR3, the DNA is TGTGCCAGCAGTGAAGACAGGCTTGCAACTAATGAAAAACTGTTTTTT.

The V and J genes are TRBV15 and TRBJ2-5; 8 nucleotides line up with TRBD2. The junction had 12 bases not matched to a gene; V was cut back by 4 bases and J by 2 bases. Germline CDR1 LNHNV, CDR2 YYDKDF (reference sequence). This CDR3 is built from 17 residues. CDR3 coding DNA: TGTGCCACCAGCAAAGCCCCTACTAGCGGAGTTCAAGAGACCCAGTACTTC. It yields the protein CATSKAPTSGVQETQYF.

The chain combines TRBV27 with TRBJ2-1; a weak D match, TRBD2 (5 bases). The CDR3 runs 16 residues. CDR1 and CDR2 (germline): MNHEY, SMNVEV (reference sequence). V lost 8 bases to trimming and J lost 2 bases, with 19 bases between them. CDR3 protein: CASLLAGGLTYNEQFF. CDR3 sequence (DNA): TGTGCCAGCCTTTTAGCAGGAGGATTGACCTACAATGAGCAGTTCTTC.

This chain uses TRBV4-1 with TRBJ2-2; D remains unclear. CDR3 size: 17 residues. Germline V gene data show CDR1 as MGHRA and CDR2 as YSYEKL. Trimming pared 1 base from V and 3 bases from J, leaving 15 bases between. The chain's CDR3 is CASSQVLSSRDTGELFF. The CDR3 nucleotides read TGCGCCAGCAGCCAAGTCCTCTCCAGTCGGGACACCGGGGAGCTGTTTTTT.

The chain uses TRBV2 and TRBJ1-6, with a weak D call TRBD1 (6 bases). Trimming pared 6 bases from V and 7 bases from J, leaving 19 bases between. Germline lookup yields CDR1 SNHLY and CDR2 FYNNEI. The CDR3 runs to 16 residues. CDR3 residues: CASRAYRALLNSPLHF. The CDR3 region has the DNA TGTGCCAGCAGAGCATACAGGGCACTCTTGAATTCACCCCTCCACTTT. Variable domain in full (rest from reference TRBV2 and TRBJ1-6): EPEVTQTPSHQVTQMGQEVILRCVPISNHLYFYWYRQILGQKVEFLVSFYNNEISEKSEIFDDQFSVERPDGSNFTLKIRSTKLEDSAMYFCASRAYRALLNSPLHFGNGTRLTVT.

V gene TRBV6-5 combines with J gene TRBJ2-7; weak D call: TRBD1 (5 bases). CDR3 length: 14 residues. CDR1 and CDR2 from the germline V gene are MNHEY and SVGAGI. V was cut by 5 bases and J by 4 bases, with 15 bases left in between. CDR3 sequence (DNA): TGTGCCAGCAGTCGTGGGTTGGGGCCTTACGAGCAGTACTTC. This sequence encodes CASSRGLGPYEQYF.

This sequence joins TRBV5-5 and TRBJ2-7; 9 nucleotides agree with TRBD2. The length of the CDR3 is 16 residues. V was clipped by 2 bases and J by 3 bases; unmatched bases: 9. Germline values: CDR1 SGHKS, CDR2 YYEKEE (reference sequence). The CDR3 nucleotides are TGTGCCAGCAGCTTCACGCGGACTAGCGCGTTCTACGAGCAGTACTTC. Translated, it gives CASSFTRTSAFYEQYF.

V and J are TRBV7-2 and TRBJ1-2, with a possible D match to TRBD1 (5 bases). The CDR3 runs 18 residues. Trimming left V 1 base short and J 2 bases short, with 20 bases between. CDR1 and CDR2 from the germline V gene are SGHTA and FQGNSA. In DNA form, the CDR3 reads TGTGCCAGCAGCTTAGTTCCCGACAGCCTCCCGCCGAACTATGGCTACACCTTC. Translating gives CASSLVPDSLPPNYGYTF.

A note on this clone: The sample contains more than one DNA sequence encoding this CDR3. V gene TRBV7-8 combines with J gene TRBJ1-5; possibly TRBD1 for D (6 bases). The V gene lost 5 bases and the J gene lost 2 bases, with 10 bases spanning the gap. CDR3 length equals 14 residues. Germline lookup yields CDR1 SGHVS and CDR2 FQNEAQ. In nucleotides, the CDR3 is TGTGCCAGCAGCCCACAGGGCGGCAATCAGCCCCAGCATTTT. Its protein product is CASSPQGGNQPQHF.

The CDR3 loop reads CASRPGTVISYGYTF. DNA for the CDR3: TGTGCCAGCAGGCCCGGGACAGTAATTTCCTATGGCTACACCTTC. The genes are TRBV27 and TRBJ1-2; TRBD1 matches 7 bases. The V gene's germline CDR1 is MNHEY and CDR2 SMNVEV (reference sequence). This CDR3 spans 15 amino acids. The junction had 11 bases not matched to a gene; V was cut back by 6 bases and J by 4 bases.

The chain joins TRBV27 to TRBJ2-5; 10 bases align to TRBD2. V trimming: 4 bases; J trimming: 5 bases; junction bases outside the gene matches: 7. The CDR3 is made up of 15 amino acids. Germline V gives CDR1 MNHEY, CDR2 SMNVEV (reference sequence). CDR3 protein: CASSSTSGLGETQYF. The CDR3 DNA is TGTGCCAGCAGTTCGACTAGCGGGCTCGGGGAGACCCAGTACTTC.

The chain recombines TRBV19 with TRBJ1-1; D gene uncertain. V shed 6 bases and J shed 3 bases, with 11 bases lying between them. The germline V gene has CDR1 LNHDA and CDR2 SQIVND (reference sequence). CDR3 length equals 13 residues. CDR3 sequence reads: CASRGEEYTEAFF. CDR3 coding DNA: TGTGCCAGTAGAGGAGAGGAGTACACTGAAGCTTTCTTT.

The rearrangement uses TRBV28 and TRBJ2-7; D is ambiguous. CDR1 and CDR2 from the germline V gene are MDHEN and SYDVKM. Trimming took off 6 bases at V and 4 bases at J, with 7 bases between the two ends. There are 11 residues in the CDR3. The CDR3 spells CASSPKYEQYF. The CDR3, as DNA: TGTGCCAGCAGCCCTAAGTACGAGCAGTACTTC.

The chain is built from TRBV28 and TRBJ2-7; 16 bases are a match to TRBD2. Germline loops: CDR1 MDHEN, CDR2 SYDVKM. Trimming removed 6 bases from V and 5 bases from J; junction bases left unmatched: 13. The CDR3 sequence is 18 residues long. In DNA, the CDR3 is TGTGCCAGCAGGGGGACTAGCGGGAGGGCCCTTCGCGGAAACGAGCAGTACTTC. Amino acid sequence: CASRGTSGRALRGNEQYF.

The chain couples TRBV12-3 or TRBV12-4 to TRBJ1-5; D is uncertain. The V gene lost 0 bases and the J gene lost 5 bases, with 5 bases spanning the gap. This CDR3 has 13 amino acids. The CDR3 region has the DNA TGTGCCAGCAGTTTAGCGCAGTATCAGCCCCAGCATTTT. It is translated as CASSLAQYQPQHF.

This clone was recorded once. The CDR3 here is CASSQEGTGGGNQPQHF. CDR3 bases: TGCGCCAGCAGCCAAGAGGGGACAGGGGGAGGCAATCAGCCCCAGCATTTT. The genes are TRBV4-1 and TRBJ1-5, with TRBD1 identical over 11 bases. J was trimmed by 2 bases and V by 0 bases; bases with no gene match: 3. In germline, CDR1 is MGHRA, CDR2 YSYEKL. CDR3 length: 17 residues.

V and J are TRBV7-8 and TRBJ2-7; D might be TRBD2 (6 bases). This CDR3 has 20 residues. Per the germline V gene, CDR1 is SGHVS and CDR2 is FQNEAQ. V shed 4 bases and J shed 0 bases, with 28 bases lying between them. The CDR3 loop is CASSSVRTATSPAISYEQYF. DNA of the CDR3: TGTGCCAGCAGCTCCGTGAGGACCGCAACTAGCCCAGCAATCTCCTACGAGCAGTACTTC.

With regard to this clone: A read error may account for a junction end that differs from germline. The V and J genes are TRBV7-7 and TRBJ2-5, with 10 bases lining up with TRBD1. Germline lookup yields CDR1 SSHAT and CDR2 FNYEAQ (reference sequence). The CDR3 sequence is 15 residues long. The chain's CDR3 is CASSPPGTGVGTQYF. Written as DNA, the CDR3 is TGTGCTAGCAGCCCCCCCGGGACAGGGGTCGGGACCCAGTACTTC.

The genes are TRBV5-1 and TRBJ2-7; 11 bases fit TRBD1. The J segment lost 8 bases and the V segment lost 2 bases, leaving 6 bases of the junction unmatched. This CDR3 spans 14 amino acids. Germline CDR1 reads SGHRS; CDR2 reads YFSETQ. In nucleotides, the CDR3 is TGCGCCAGCAGCTTCGGACAGGGGGCGGAAAAGCAGTACTTC. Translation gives CASSFGQGAEKQYF.